This is a list of T cell receptor beta chains from one sample in a study of T cells in localized non-small cell lung cancer. Method: immunoSEQ multiplex PCR; TCRdb's copy keeps in-frame clones and lacks some. The data contain about 24,000 clones, under 95% of them seen just once; the ten biggest clones take up 13% to 15%. The specimen comprised peripheral blood, sampled before any cancer treatment. These receptors were taken from a man aged 40-75 years with stage III squamous cell lung carcinoma. Both conserved end residues are part of each CDR3.

J: TRBJ2-2
V: TRBV7-2
CDR3: CASSRGIPNTGELFF

J: TRBJ2-2
V: TRBV7-2
CDR3: CASSPLAGELFF

J: TRBJ1-2
V: TRBV29-1
CDR3: CSVEVQDSNYGYTF

J: TRBJ2-2
V: TRBV19
CDR3: CASSMRAESGELFF

J: TRBJ2-7
V: TRBV27
CDR3: CASSWKILGEGTPGPHEQYF

J: TRBJ1-2
V: TRBV28
CDR3: CASSLGSAGVKGYGYTF

J: TRBJ2-7
V: TRBV2
CDR3: CASTRSGSSYEQYF

J: TRBJ1-5
V: TRBV27
CDR3: CASRQTGTGLNQPQHF

J: TRBJ1-2
V: TRBV14
CDR3: CASSQDLQGAMRYTF

J: TRBJ1-4
V: TRBV28
CDR3: CASSRRQGSSEKLFF

J: TRBJ2-7
V: TRBV6-1
CDR3: CASSVGRVYEQYF

J: TRBJ2-3
V: TRBV4-3
CDR3: CASSQGPVSTDTQYF

J: TRBJ1-2
V: TRBV5-6
CDR3: CASSYRTGANYGYTF

J: TRBJ2-7
V: TRBV28
CDR3: CASSGTPAYEQYF

J: TRBJ1-1
V: TRBV19
CDR3: CASRSGAHMNTEAFF

J: TRBJ2-5
V: TRBV5-6
CDR3: CASSLVPRETQYF

J: TRBJ2-7
V: TRBV5-1
CDR3: CASSSMTGEYEQYF

J: TRBJ1-5
V: TRBV30
CDR3: CASWGGAGQPQHF

J: TRBJ1-2
V: TRBV12-5
CDR3: CASGHVRARGIYTF

J: TRBJ2-7
V: TRBV15
CDR3: CATSRDPVSYEQYF

J: TRBJ2-1
V: TRBV7-2
CDR3: CASSPGGGWNEQFF

J: TRBJ2-3
V: TRBV15
CDR3: CATSPGQGAYTQYF

J: TRBJ2-5
V: TRBV4-1
CDR3: CASSQPGTAQETQYF

J: TRBJ2-7
V: TRBV6-5
CDR3: CASSTSQGGLREQYF

J: TRBJ1-2
V: TRBV18
CDR3: CASSPRQGRGYGYTF

J: TRBJ2-2
V: TRBV7-3
CDR3: CASSSSNTGELFF

J: TRBJ1-5
V: TRBV5-1
CDR3: CASSLAAGGNQPQHF